The entry that follows covers one T cell receptor (beta chain) sequence. This sample is drawn from a study of preoperative IRX-2 immunotherapy in early breast cancer. The CDR3 has 15 amino acids. Germline V gene data show CDR1 as KGHSH and CDR2 as LQKENI. The V gene lost 6 bases and the J gene lost 4 bases, with 16 bases spanning the gap. The treatment here: preoperative locoregional IRX-2 cytokine immunotherapy. Samples came from a phase Ib trial of preoperative locoregional IRX-2 cytokine immunotherapy. Clones were read by immunoSEQ multiplex PCR, and TCRdb kept only the in-frame ones, dropping some. The sample records a few thousand clones, about 81% being singletons.

The sample was tumor tissue, taken before IRX-2 immunotherapy. The chain combines TRBV18 with TRBJ1-3; a possible D gene is TRBD1 (5 bases). The source is a human donor with breast cancer. The CDR3: CASSLTQGTGNTIYF. DNA of the CDR3: TGTGCCAGCTCCCTCACCCAGGGAACCGGAAACACCATATATTTT.